What follows describes a single TCR beta chain. Antigen specificity is unknown. This entry comes from a study of chemoradiotherapy in HPV16-positive cancers. Regarding the study as a whole: During treatment, candidate HPV-specific clones and E7-related motifs expanded in tumor.

The V gene lost 1 base and the J gene lost 3 bases, with 9 bases spanning the gap. Germline loops: CDR1 MDHEN, CDR2 SYDVKM. This CDR3 is 15 amino acids long. The repertoire was sequenced with immunoSEQ multiplex PCR; TCRdb's copy has only in-frame clones and lacks some. The repertoire includes some 2,500 clones, over 60% of them detected once, and less than 15% sits in the top ten. This material was acquired from a patient who underwent chemoradiotherapy. This chain connects TRBV28 to TRBJ1-4; perhaps TRBD1 as D (5 bases). The sequence was obtained from a human donor with HPV-associated anogenital cancer. CDR3 nucleotides: TGTGCCAGCAGTTTATCCTGGGGGGCTAATGAAAAACTGTTTTTT. It specifies CASSLSWGANEKLFF.